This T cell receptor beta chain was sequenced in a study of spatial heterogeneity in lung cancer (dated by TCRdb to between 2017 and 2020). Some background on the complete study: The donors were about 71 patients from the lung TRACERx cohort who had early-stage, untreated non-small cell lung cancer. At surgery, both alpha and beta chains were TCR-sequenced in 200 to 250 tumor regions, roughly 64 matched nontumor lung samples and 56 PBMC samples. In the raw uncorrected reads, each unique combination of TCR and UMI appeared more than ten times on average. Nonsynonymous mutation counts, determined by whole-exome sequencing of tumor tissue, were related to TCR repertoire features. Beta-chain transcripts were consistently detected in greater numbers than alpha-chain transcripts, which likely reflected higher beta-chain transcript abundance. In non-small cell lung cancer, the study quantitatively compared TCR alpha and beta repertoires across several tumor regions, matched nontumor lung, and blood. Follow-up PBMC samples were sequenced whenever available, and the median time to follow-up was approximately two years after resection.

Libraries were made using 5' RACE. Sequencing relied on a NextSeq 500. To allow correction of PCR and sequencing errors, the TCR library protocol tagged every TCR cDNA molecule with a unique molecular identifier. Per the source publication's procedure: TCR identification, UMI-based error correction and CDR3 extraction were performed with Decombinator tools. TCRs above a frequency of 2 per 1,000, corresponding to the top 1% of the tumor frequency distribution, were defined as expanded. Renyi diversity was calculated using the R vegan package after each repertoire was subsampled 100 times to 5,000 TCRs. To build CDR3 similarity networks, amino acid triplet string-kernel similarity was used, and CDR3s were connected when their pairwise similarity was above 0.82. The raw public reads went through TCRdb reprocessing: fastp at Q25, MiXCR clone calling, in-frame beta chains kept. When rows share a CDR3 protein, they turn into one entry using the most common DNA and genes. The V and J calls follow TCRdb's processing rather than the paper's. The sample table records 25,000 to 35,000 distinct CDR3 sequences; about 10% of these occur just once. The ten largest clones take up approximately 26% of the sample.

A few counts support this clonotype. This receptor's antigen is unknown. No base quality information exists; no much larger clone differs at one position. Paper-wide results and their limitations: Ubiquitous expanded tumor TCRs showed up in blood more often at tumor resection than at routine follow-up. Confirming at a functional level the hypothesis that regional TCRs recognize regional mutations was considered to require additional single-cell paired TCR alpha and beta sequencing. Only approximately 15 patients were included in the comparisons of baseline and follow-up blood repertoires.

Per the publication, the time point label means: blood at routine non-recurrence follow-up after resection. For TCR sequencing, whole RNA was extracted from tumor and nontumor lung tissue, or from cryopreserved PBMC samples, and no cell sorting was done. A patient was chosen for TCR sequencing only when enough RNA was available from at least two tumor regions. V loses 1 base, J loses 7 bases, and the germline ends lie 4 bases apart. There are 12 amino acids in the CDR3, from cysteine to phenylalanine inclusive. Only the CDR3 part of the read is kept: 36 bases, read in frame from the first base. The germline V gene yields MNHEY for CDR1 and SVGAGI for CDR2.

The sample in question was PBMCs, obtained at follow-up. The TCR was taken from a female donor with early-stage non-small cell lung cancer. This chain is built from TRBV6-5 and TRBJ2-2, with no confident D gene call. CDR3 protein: CASSYLNGELFF. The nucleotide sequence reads TGTGCCAGCAGTTACTTGAACGGGGAGCTGTTTTTT.